The present TCR beta chain was sequenced within a study of long-term antiretroviral therapy in people with HIV. Study-wide context: It was about a decade after the earliest samples that the 2015 immediate-ART recommendation appeared.

Findings and limits, study-wide: Following ART, diversity rose but still fell short of transplant donor controls. ART adherence, viral resistance and therapy changes went unrecorded.

On this clone itself: Its specificity is not known.

There are 13 residues in the CDR3. J gave up 5 bases and V 6 bases, and 4 bases lay outside the gene matches. The germline V gene has CDR1 MNHEY and CDR2 SVGAGI. Samples were assayed with immunoSEQ v3.0 at survey level. A per-sample goal of roughly 40,000-50,000 T-cell genomes was targeted by sequencing. TCRdb's copy holds only in-frame clones and misses some; the assay was immunoSEQ multiplex PCR. The sample shows 30,000 to 50,000 clones, around 85% of them seen only once. The chain has TRBV6-5 and TRBJ2-5; 9 bases are a match to TRBD2. The TCR comes from a woman between 50 and 59 years old with HIV. This material consisted of unsorted PBMCs, taken 3.1 years after starting antiretroviral therapy. CDR3 sequence (DNA): TGTGCCAGCAGAGCGGGGGGATCGGAGACCCAGTACTTC. This gives the protein CASRAGGSETQYF.